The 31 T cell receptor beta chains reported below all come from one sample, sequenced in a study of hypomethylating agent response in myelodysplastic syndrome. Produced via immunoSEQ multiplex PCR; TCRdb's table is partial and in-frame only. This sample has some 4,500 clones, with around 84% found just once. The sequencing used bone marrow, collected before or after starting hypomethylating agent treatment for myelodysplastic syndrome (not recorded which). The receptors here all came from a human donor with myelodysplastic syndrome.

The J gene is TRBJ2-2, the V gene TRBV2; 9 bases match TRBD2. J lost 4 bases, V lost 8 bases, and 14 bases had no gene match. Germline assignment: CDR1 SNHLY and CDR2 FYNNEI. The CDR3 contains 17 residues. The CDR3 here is CASVAPSGMGSTGELFF. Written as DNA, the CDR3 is TGTGCCAGCGTTGCCCCTAGCGGGATGGGTAGCACCGGGGAGCTGTTTTTT.

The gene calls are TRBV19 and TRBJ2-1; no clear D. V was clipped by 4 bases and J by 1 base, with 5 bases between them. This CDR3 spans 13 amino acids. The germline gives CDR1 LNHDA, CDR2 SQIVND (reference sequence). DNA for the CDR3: TGTGCCAGTAGTAGGGGTTCCTACAATGAGCAGTTCTTC. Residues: CASSRGSYNEQFF.

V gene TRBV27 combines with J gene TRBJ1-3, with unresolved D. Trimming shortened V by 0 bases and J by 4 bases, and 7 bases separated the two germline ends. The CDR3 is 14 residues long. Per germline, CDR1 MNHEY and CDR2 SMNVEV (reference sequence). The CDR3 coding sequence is TGTGCCAGCAGTTTATCGAGGGCGGGAAACACCATATATTTT. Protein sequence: CASSLSRAGNTIYF.

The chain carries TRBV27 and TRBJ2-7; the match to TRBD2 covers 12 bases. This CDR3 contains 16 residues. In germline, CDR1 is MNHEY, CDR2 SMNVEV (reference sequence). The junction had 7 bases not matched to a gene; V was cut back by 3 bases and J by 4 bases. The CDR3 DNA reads TGTGCCAGCAGTTTGAGTCAGGGACTAGCGGGTTACGAGCAGTACTTC. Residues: CASSLSQGLAGYEQYF.

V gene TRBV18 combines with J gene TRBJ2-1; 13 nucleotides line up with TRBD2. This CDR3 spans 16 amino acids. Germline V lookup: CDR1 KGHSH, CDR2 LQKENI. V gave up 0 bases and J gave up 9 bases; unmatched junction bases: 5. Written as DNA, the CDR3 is TGTGCCAGCTCACCACCGACTAGCGGGAGGTCGGGTGAGCAGTTCTTC. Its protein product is CASSPPTSGRSGEQFF.

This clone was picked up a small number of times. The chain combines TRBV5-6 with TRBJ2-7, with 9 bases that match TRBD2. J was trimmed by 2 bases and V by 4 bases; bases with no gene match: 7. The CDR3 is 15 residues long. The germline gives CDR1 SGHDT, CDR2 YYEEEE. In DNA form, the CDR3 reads TGTGCCAGCAGCCACCCAGCGGGAGGAGCCTACGAGCAGTACTTC. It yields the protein CASSHPAGGAYEQYF.

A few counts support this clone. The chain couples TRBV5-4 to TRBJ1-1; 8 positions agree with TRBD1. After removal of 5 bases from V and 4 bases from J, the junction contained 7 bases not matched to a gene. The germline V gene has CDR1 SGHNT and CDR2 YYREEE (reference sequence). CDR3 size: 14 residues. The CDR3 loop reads CASSPQGAFTEAFF. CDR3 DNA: TGTGCCAGCAGTCCTCAGGGGGCCTTCACTGAAGCTTTCTTT.

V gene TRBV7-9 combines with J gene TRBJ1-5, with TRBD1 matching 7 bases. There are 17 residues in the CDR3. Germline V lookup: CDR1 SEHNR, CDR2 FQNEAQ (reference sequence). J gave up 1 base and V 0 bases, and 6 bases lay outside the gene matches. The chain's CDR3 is CASSLAVSGGSNQPQHF. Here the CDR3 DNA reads TGTGCCAGCAGCTTAGCGGTCTCAGGGGGAAGCAATCAGCCCCAGCATTTT.

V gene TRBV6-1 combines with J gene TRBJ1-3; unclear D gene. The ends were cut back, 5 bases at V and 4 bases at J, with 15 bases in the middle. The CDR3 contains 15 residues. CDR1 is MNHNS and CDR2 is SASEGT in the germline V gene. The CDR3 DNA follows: TGTGCCAGCAGTTCGGAGGGTACGCGGGGAAACACCATATATTTT. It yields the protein CASSSEGTRGNTIYF.

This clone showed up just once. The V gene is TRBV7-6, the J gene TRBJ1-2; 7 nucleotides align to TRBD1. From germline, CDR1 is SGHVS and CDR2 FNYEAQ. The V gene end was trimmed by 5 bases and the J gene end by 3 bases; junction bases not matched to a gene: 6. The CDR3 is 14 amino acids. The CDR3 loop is CASSKEQGYYGYTF. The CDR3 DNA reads TGTGCCAGCAGCAAGGAACAGGGGTACTATGGCTACACCTTC. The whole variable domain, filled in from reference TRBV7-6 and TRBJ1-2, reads GAGVSQSPRYKVTKRGQDVALRCDPISGHVSLYWYRQALGQGPEFLTYFNYEAQQDKSGLPNDRFSAERPEGSISTLTIQRTEQRDSAMYRCASSKEQGYYGYTFGSGTRLTVV.

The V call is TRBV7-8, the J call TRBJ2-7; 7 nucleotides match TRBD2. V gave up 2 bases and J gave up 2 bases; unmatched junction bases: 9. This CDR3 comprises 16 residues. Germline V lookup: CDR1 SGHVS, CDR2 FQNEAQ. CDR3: CASSLWGAGSTYEQYF. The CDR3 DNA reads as TGTGCCAGCAGCTTATGGGGAGCGGGGTCAACCTACGAGCAGTACTTC.

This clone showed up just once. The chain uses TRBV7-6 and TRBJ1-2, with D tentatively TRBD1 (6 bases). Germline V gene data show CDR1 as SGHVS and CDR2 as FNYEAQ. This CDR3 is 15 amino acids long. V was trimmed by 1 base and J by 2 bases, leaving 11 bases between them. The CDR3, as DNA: TGTGCCAGCAGCTTAGGTGGGGGGCGAAACTATGGCTACACCTTC. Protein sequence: CASSLGGGRNYGYTF.

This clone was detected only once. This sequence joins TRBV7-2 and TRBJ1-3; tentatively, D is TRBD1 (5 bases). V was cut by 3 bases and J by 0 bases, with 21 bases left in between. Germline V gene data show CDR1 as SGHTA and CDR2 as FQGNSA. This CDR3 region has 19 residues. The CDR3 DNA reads TGTGCCAGCAGCTTGGTGGCAGGGAGACCCCAGAGCTCTGGAAACACCATATATTTT. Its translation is CASSLVAGRPQSSGNTIYF. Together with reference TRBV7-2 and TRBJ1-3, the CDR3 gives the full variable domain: GAGVSQSPSNKVTEKGKDVELRCDPISGHTALYWYRQSLGQGLEFLIYFQGNSAPDKSGLPSDRFSAERTGGSVSTLTIQRTQQEDSAVYLCASSLVAGRPQSSGNTIYFGEGSWLTVV.

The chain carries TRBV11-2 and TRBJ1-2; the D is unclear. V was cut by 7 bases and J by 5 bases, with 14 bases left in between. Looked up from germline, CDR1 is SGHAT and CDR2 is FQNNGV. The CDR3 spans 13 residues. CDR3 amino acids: CASNLGGPYGYTF. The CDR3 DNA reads TGTGCCAGCAACCTGGGCGGACCTTATGGCTACACCTTC.

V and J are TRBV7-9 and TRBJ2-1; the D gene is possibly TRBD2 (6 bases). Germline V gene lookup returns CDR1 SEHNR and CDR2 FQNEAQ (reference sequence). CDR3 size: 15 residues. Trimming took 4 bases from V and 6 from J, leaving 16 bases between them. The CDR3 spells CASSSEGQRGNEQFF. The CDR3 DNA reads TGTGCCAGCAGCTCGGAGGGCCAAAGGGGCAATGAGCAGTTCTTC.

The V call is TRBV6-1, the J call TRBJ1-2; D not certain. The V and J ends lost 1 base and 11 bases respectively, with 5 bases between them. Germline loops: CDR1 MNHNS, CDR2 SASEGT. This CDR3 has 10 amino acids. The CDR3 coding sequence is TGTGCCAGCAGTGAAGAAATTTACACCTTC. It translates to CASSEEIYTF.

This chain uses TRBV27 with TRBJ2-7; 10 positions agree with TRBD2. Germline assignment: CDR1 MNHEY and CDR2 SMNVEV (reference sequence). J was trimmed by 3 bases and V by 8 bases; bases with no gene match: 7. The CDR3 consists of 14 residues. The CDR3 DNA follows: TGTGCCAGCCGAAGGACTAGCGGCTTCTACGAGCAGTACTTC. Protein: CASRRTSGFYEQYF.

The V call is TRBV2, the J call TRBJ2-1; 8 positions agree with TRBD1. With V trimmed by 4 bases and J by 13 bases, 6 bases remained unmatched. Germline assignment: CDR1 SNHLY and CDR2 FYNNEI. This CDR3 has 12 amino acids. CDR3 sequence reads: CASSGQGPDQFF. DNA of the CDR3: TGTGCCAGCAGTGGACAGGGGCCGGATCAGTTCTTC.

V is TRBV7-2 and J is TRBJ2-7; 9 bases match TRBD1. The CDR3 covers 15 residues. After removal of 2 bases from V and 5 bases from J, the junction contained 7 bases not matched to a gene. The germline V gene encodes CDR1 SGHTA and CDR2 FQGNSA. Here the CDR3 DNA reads TGTGCCAGCAGCTTAACCACAGGGGGCAGGAACGAGCAGTACTTC. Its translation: CASSLTTGGRNEQYF. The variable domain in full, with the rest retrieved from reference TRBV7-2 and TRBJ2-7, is GAGVSQSPSNKVTEKGKDVELRCDPISGHTALYWYRQSLGQGLEFLIYFQGNSAPDKSGLPSDRFSAERTGGSVSTLTIQRTQQEDSAVYLCASSLTTGGRNEQYFGPGTRLTVT.

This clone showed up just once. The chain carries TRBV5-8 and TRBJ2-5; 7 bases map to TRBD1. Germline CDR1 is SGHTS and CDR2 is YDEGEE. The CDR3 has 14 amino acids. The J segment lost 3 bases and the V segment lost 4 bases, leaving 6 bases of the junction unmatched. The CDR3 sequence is CASSLDRFEETQYF. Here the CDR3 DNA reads TGTGCCAGCAGCCTGGACAGGTTCGAAGAGACCCAGTACTTC.

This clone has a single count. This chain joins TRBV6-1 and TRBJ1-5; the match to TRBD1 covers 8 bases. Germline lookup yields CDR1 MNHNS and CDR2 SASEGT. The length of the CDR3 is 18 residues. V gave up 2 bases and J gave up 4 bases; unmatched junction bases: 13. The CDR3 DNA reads TGTGCCAGCAGTGAATCTTTAGCCCGGACAGGGCGAAATCAGCCCCAGCATTTT. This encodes CASSESLARTGRNQPQHF.

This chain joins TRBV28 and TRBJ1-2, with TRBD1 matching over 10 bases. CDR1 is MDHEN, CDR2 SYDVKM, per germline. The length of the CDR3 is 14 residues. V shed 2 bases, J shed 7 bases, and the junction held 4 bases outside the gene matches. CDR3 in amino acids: CASSLMGQGFGYTF. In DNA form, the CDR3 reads TGTGCCAGCAGTTTAATGGGACAGGGGTTTGGCTACACCTTC.

DNA for the CDR3: TGTGCCAGCAGCTGGGACAGCACAAATGGAAACACCATATATTTT. Translated, it gives CASSWDSTNGNTIYF. This chain links TRBV7-9 with TRBJ1-3; 7 bases agree with TRBD1. CDR1 SEHNR and CDR2 FQNEAQ come from the germline V gene (reference sequence). CDR3 size: 15 residues. V lost 4 bases to trimming and J lost 3 bases; unmatched junction nucleotides: 6.

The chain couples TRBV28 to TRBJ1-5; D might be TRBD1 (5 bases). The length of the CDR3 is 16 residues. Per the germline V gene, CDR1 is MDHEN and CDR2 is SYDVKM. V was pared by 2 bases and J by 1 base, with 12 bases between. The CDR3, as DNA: TGTGCCAGCAGTTTACAGGGCGGATGGAGCAATCAGCCCCAGCATTTT. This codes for CASSLQGGWSNQPQHF.

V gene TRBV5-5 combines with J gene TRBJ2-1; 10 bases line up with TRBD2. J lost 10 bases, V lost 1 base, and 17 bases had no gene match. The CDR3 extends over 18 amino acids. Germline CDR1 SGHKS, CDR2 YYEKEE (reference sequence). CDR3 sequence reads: CASSLHFLLASGRNEQFF. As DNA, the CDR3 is TGTGCCAGCAGCTTGCATTTCCTCTTGGCTAGCGGGAGAAACGAGCAGTTCTTC.

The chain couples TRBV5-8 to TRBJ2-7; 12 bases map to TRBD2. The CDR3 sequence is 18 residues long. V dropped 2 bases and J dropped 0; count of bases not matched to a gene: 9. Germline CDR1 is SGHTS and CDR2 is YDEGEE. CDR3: CASSLSGLAGRSSYEQYF. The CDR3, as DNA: TGTGCCAGCAGCTTATCGGGACTAGCGGGCCGAAGCTCCTACGAGCAGTACTTC.

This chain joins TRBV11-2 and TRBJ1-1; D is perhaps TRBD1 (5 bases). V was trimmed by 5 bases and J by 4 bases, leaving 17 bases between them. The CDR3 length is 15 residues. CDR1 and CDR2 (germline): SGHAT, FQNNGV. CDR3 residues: CASSLNGAFGTEAFF. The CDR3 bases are TGTGCCAGCAGCCTAAACGGGGCTTTCGGCACTGAAGCTTTCTTT.

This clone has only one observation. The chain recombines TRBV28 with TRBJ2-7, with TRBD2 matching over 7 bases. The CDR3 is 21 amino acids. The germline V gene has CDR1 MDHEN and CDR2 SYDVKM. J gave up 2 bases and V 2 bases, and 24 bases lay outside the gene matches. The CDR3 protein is CASSLSWRDPRLLAVPYEQYF. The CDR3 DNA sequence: TGTGCCAGCAGTTTAAGTTGGCGGGACCCTCGGTTGCTAGCGGTTCCCTACGAGCAGTACTTC.

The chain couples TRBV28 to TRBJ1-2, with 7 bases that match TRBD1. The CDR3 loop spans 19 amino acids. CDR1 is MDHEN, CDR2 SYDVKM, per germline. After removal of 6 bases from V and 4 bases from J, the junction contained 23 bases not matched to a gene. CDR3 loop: CASRLLAQGLGDSTYGYTF. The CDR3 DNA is TGTGCCAGCAGGCTACTGGCACAGGGGCTGGGAGACAGCACCTATGGCTACACCTTC.

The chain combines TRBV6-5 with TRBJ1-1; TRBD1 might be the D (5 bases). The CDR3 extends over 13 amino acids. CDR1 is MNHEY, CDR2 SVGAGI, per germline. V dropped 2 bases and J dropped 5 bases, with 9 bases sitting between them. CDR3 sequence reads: CASSYRGRTEAFF. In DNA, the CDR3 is TGTGCCAGCAGTTACAGGGGCCGGACTGAAGCTTTCTTT.

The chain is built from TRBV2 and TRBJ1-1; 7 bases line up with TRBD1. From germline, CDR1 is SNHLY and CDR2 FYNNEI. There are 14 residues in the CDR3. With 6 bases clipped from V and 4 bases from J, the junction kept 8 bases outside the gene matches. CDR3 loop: CASRGGGAGTEAFF. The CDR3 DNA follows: TGTGCCAGCAGAGGAGGGGGCGCCGGCACTGAAGCTTTCTTT.